Presented here are 2 T cell receptor beta chains from one specimen sequenced in a study of shared clonotypes between healthy human individuals. The repertoire was sequenced with immunoSEQ multiplex PCR; TCRdb's copy has only in-frame clones and lacks some. Of fewer than 600,000 clones in the sample, roughly 80% were seen once. The sample comprised PBMCs. These receptors originate from a woman between 35 and 50 years old in good health. Some clones in this sample may be carry-over from other donors' samples.

As regards this clone: A read error is the likely source, as a far larger clone sits one nucleotide away. This rearrangement joins TRBV7-9 to TRBJ2-7; weak D call: TRBD1 (6 bases). The germline CDR1 and CDR2 sequences are SEHNR and FQNEAQ (reference sequence). The CDR3 length is 15 residues. For the CDR3, the DNA is TGTGCCAGCAGCTCTCCATCGGTGGGGGCAGACGAGCAGCACTTC. Protein product: CASSSPSVGADEQHF.

In this sample, this clone turned up a few times. The chain combines TRBV2 with TRBJ2-7; 10 positions match TRBD1. The junction had 7 bases not matched to a gene; V was cut back by 8 bases and J by 6 bases. CDR1 SNHLY and CDR2 FYNNEI come from the germline V gene. This CDR3 has 13 amino acids. The CDR3 sequence: CASEDRGGREQYF. For the CDR3, the DNA is TGTGCCAGCGAGGACAGGGGGGGACGCGAGCAGTACTTC.